This TCR beta chain was sequenced in a study of blood T cells in healthy people across ages. Points from the study as a whole: When one million T cells were used, diversity estimates were thought to be underestimates. Diversity was higher, and naive CD4+ cells more numerous, in long-lived donors than in aged donors.

Germline V lookup: CDR1 SQVTM, CDR2 ANQGSEA. V gave up 8 bases and J gave up 6 bases, with 19 bases separating them. CDR3 length: 13 residues. Sample-barcoded 5' priming and a J-beta primer mix drove a second PCR of roughly 7 to 11 cycles. Carrying 12 random nucleotides, a template-switch adaptor labeled each individual cDNA molecule. TCRdb re-called the 5' RACE reads with MiXCR, one entry per CDR3 protein. The sample lists about 720,000 distinct CDR3 sequences; 22% were seen once. Every donor contributed around 10 milliliters of peripheral blood by blood draw. This clonotype was detected only a few times. Antigen: not known.

Material for sequencing was blood. The V call is TRBV29-1, the J call TRBJ1-1, with D maybe TRBD1 (6 bases). The source of this sequence is a man aged 65-85 years in good health. CDR3 nucleotides: TGCAGCTCCCGGGGGCAGGGACGGCCTGAAGCTTTCTTT. This codes for CSSRGQGRPEAFF. The full variable domain, in which reference TRBV29-1 and TRBJ1-1 provide the parts outside the CDR3, is SAVISQKPSRDICQRGTSLTIQCQVDSQVTMMFWYRQQPGQSLTLIATANQGSEATYESGFVIDKFPISRPNLTFSTLTVSNMSPEDSSIYLCSSRGQGRPEAFFGQGTRLTVV.